Below are 19 T cell receptor beta chains sequenced from a single sample in a study of regulatory T cells in long-lasting Graves disease. Time point of the sample: persistent/refractory GD, antithyroid drugs over 5 years with positive TRAb. From RNA extracted from PBMCs, the TCR library was made. Building the TCR beta libraries relied on iRepertoire HTBI primers, and CDR3 regions underwent Arm-PCR. In TCRdb, the multiplex PCR reads were re-called with MiXCR into one record per CDR3 protein. In the table there are 350,000 to 450,000 distinct CDR3 sequences, around 20% of which are singletons. Sequencing used peripheral blood mononuclear cells (PBMCs), obtained when the disease was refractory, from a patient treated with antithyroid drugs. The receptors come from a female donor with Graves disease.

This chain joins TRBV6-1 and TRBJ1-1; 9 bases are a match to TRBD1. With V trimmed by 3 bases and J by 0 bases, 14 bases remained unmatched. Germline assignment: CDR1 MNHNS and CDR2 SASEGT. This CDR3 contains 19 residues. CDR3 nucleotide sequence: TGTGCCAGCAGTGACTATTGGGACAGGGCCCGTCAAATGAACACTGAAGCTTTCTTT. The encoded protein is CASSDYWDRARQMNTEAFF.

There are a few counts of this clonotype. The rearrangement joins TRBV10-3 to TRBJ1-1; D remains unclear. Trimming took 7 bases from V and 3 from J, leaving 9 bases between them. Germline V gene sequence: CDR1 ENHRY, CDR2 SYGVKD. This CDR3 is 12 amino acids long. The CDR3 region is CAITGSDTEAFF. The CDR3 coding sequence is TGTGCCATCACGGGAAGCGACACTGAAGCTTTCTTT.

This clonotype has ten or more counts. V and J are TRBV20-1 and TRBJ1-1, with TRBD1 matching 7 bases. V lost 5 bases to trimming and J lost 1 base; unmatched junction nucleotides: 7. The CDR3 spans 14 residues. The V gene's germline CDR1 is DFQATT and CDR2 SNEGSKA (reference sequence). CDR3 nucleotide sequence: TGCAGTGCTCGCGTCGGGACAGCGAACACTGAAGCTTTCTTT. Translating it yields CSARVGTANTEAFF.

The chain combines TRBV20-1 with TRBJ1-2; D gene unclear. With 5 bases removed from V and 4 bases from J, the gap between germline ends came to 11 bases. The CDR3 sequence is 12 residues long. Germline assignment: CDR1 DFQATT and CDR2 SNEGSKA (reference sequence). CDR3 in amino acids: CSAAHSPYGYTF. The CDR3 DNA reads as TGCAGTGCTGCCCATTCTCCCTATGGCTACACCTTC.

This clonotype has a handful of counts. CDR3 residues: CASSAPMLQETQYF. The CDR3, as DNA: TGTGCCAGCAGCGCACCGATGTTACAAGAGACCCAGTACTTC. This chain links TRBV7-9 with TRBJ2-5; D is unclear. The germline V gene has CDR1 SEHNR and CDR2 FQNEAQ (reference sequence). CDR3 size: 14 residues. V was pared by 5 bases and J by 2 bases, with 12 bases between.

The V gene is TRBV2, the J gene TRBJ2-2; 9 nucleotides align to TRBD2. CDR3 length: 17 amino acids. Germline CDR1 is SNHLY and CDR2 is FYNNEI. J was trimmed by 3 bases and V by 3 bases; bases with no gene match: 8. The CDR3 loop reads CASSDVVLAGYTGELFF. The CDR3 nucleotides are TGTGCCAGCAGTGATGTGGTCCTAGCGGGGTACACCGGGGAGCTGTTTTTT.

This clonotype was seen many times. This chain links TRBV28 with TRBJ2-7; 11 bases fit TRBD2. The CDR3 loop spans 15 amino acids. CDR1 and CDR2 (germline): MDHEN, SYDVKM. The junction had 5 bases not matched to a gene; V was cut back by 6 bases and J by 1 base. The CDR3 here is CASRGLAEESYEQYF. The CDR3 coding sequence is TGTGCCAGCAGGGGACTAGCGGAAGAATCCTACGAGCAGTACTTC. Full variable domain (missing parts from reference TRBV28 and TRBJ2-7): DVKVTQSSRYLVKRTGEKVFLECVQDMDHENMFWYRQDPGLGLRLIYFSYDVKMKEKGDIPEGYSVSREKKERFSLILESASTNQTSMYLCASRGLAEESYEQYFGPGTRLTVT.

This clonotype was picked up many times. The chain is built from TRBV28 and TRBJ1-1; the match to TRBD1 covers 7 bases. The trim removed 0 bases at V and 5 bases at J, leaving 6 bases unmatched. CDR1 MDHEN and CDR2 SYDVKM come from the germline V gene. This CDR3 region has 15 residues. In DNA, the CDR3 is TGTGCCAGCAGTTTATGGCGACAGGGAGTGACTGAAGCTTTCTTT. This encodes CASSLWRQGVTEAFF.

This sequence joins TRBV7-9 and TRBJ1-4, with D possibly being TRBD1 (5 bases). The CDR3 contains 17 residues. Germline assignment: CDR1 SEHNR and CDR2 FQNEAQ (reference sequence). The V end lost 5 bases, the J end lost 6 bases, and 22 bases lay between the germline ends. This CDR3 reads CASSPGTGSYPHEKLFF. Written as DNA, the CDR3 is TGTGCCAGCAGCCCAGGGACTGGCAGCTACCCTCATGAAAAACTGTTTTTT.

V gene TRBV7-3 combines with J gene TRBJ2-2; D is undetermined. Trimming cost V 5 bases and J 4 bases, with 8 bases left between them. The CDR3 runs to 13 residues. In germline, CDR1 is SGHTA, CDR2 FQGTGA. This chain's CDR3 is CASSPNPTGELFF. The CDR3 DNA follows: TGTGCCAGCAGCCCAAATCCCACCGGGGAGCTGTTTTTT.

J is TRBJ2-1 and V is TRBV2; tentative D call: TRBD2 (6 bases). The CDR3 contains 12 residues. Germline V gene lookup returns CDR1 SNHLY and CDR2 FYNNEI. V lost 8 bases and J 8 bases, leaving 13 bases between the germline ends. The CDR3 reads CASQIPSDEQFF. CDR3 DNA sequence: TGTGCCAGCCAAATACCTAGCGATGAGCAGTTCTTC. Drawing the rest from reference TRBV2 and TRBJ2-1, the complete variable domain is EPEVTQTPSHQVTQMGQEVILRCVPISNHLYFYWYRQILGQKVEFLVSFYNNEISEKSEIFDDQFSVERPDGSNFTLKIRSTKLEDSAMYFCASQIPSDEQFFGPGTRLTVL.

The sample holds many counts of this clonotype. The rearrangement joins TRBV29-1 to TRBJ2-7, with 12 bases lining up with TRBD2. J was trimmed by 5 bases and V by 1 base; bases with no gene match: 9. The CDR3 has 16 amino acids. Germline lookup yields CDR1 SQVTM and CDR2 ANQGSEA. As DNA, the CDR3 is TGCAGCGTTGAAGGGGAGACTAGCGGGAGTCTCCACGAGCAGTACTTC. It is translated as CSVEGETSGSLHEQYF.

V gene TRBV30 combines with J gene TRBJ1-6, with D tentatively TRBD1 (5 bases). The V end lost 4 bases, the J end lost 7 bases, and 8 bases lay between the germline ends. The CDR3 runs 12 residues. CDR1 and CDR2 (germline): GTSNPN, SVGIG (reference sequence). CDR3 DNA: TGTGCCTGGACAGGGCAAAATTCACCCCTCCACTTT. This encodes CAWTGQNSPLHF. Supplemented by reference TRBV30 and TRBJ1-6, the full variable domain reads SQTIHQWPATLVQPVGSPLSLECTVEGTSNPNLYWYRQAAGRGLQLLFYSVGIGQISSEVPQNLSASRPQDRQFILSSKKLLLSDSGFYLCAWTGQNSPLHFGNGTRLTVT.

This chain uses TRBV4-2 with TRBJ2-7; the D is unclear. The germline CDR1 and CDR2 sequences are LGHNA and YNFKEQ. The CDR3 is 15 amino acids. The V end was cut by 0 bases, the J end by 2 bases, with 11 bases between. CDR3 amino acids: CASSQDAVGAYEQYF. CDR3 in DNA: TGTGCCAGCAGCCAAGATGCGGTCGGAGCCTACGAGCAGTACTTC.

This clonotype was counted between two and nine times. The chain joins TRBV6-1 to TRBJ1-2; D ambiguous. The CDR3 spans 16 residues. With 6 bases removed from V and 7 bases from J, the gap between germline ends came to 24 bases. Per germline, CDR1 MNHNS and CDR2 SASEGT. The CDR3: CASSRSPPPIYGGYTF. For the CDR3, the DNA is TGTGCCAGCAGCCGAAGCCCCCCTCCCATCTACGGTGGCTACACCTTC.

This clonotype was seen only a few times. The chain recombines TRBV11-2 with TRBJ2-7; TRBD2 is a possible D gene (5 bases). The ends were cut back, 0 bases at V and 0 bases at J, with 9 bases in the middle. The CDR3 has 15 amino acids. Germline lookup yields CDR1 SGHAT and CDR2 FQNNGV. The CDR3 coding sequence is TGTGCCAGCAGCTTAGAATTTGGGAGCTCCTACGAGCAGTACTTC. This gives the protein CASSLEFGSSYEQYF.

This clonotype was seen only a few times. This chain links TRBV7-9 with TRBJ1-4, with unresolved D. Trimming removed 4 bases at V and 8 bases at J, with 17 bases between. The germline V gene has CDR1 SEHNR and CDR2 FQNEAQ (reference sequence). The CDR3 extends over 15 amino acids. This CDR3 is CASSSTRRDREKLFF. Here the CDR3 DNA reads TGTGCCAGCAGCTCAACCAGGAGGGATAGAGAAAAACTGTTTTTT.

As to this clonotype: A clone one base away is much larger, so this may be a read error. This rearrangement joins TRBV6-2 or TRBV6-3 to TRBJ2-7; either TRBD1 or TRBD2 may supply D (5 bases each). This CDR3 region has 14 residues. Trimming took 2 bases from V and 6 from J, leaving 14 bases between them. Germline lookup yields CDR1 MNHEY and CDR2 SVGEGT. This chain's CDR3 is CASSYGGSACEQYF. Here the CDR3 DNA reads TGTGCCAGCAGTTACGGGGGTTCGGCCTGCGAGCAGTACTTC.

The chain carries TRBV5-1 and TRBJ2-1; TRBD2 aligns across 10 bases. Germline-derived CDR1 and CDR2 are SGHRS and YFSETQ. CDR3 length: 17 residues. V trimming: 0 bases; J trimming: 4 bases; junction bases outside the gene matches: 7. The CDR3 DNA reads as TGCGCCAGCAGCTTGGTGCCTAGCGGGAGTCGGTACAATGAGCAGTTCTTC. Translated: CASSLVPSGSRYNEQFF.